These 29 T cell receptor beta chains originate from one sample sequenced in a study of PD-1 blockade in classical Hodgkin lymphoma. TCRdb's copy holds only in-frame clones and misses some; the assay was immunoSEQ multiplex PCR. This table has about 92,000 clones, 83% appearing once. Sample time point: cycle 4 day 1 (C4D1), after less than 7 weeks of nivolumab. Every one of the patients relapsed after autologous stem cell transplantation (brentuximab vedotin exposure was variable). Sample: peripheral blood mononuclear cells (PBMCs), taken before the fourth cycle of nivolumab. The receptors were gathered from a human donor with classical Hodgkin lymphoma.

The V and J genes are TRBV25-1 and TRBJ2-7; no reliable D call. V was trimmed by 0 bases and J by 4 bases, leaving 4 bases between them. The CDR3 spans 12 residues. Germline loops: CDR1 MGHDK, CDR2 SYGVNS. The CDR3 loop is CASSEYKYEQYF. In nucleotides, the CDR3 is TGTGCCAGCAGTGAATATAAGTACGAGCAGTACTTC.

This chain joins TRBV13 and TRBJ1-1; 7 bases line up with TRBD1. The CDR3 length is 16 residues. V lost 0 bases to trimming and J lost 1 base; unmatched junction nucleotides: 5. The germline V gene has CDR1 PRHDT and CDR2 FYEKMQ (reference sequence). The CDR3 DNA sequence: TGTGCCAGCAGCTTAGGCCCGGAGGGGGCGAACACTGAAGCTTTCTTT. This sequence encodes CASSLGPEGANTEAFF.

This clone appeared a few times. The chain is built from TRBV7-8 and TRBJ2-1; 13 nucleotides line up with TRBD2. CDR1 and CDR2 from the germline V gene are SGHVS and FQNEAQ. After removal of 4 bases from V and 10 bases from J, the junction contained 4 bases not matched to a gene. The CDR3 contains 14 residues. The CDR3 loop reads CASSSRTSGGEQFF. The DNA of the CDR3 is TGTGCCAGCAGCTCAAGGACTAGCGGGGGCGAGCAGTTCTTC.

This chain joins TRBV5-6 and TRBJ2-6; no definite D call. The CDR3 covers 16 residues. Per the germline V gene, CDR1 is SGHDT and CDR2 is YYEEEE. V was pared by 6 bases and J by 0 bases, with 13 bases between. DNA for the CDR3: TGTGCCAGCACCCCTAGGAGCCTCTCTGGGGCCAACGTCCTGACTTTC. Its translation: CASTPRSLSGANVLTF.

This chain uses TRBV7-3 with TRBJ1-1, with D possibly being TRBD1 (6 bases). V was trimmed by 8 bases and J by 6 bases, leaving 19 bases between them. The CDR3 has 14 residues. In germline, CDR1 is SGHTA, CDR2 FQGTGA. CDR3 loop: CASVALREGAEAFF. The CDR3 DNA sequence: TGTGCCAGCGTCGCCCTCAGGGAGGGGGCTGAAGCTTTCTTT.

V usage is TRBV12-5 and J usage is TRBJ1-2; D call uncertain. There are 13 residues in the CDR3. CDR1 and CDR2 from the germline V gene are LGHNT and FRNRAP. V lost 8 bases to trimming and J lost 9 bases, with 19 bases between them. CDR3 nucleotide sequence: TGTGCTAGTTCGCTAGGGCCGGATAGGAGCTACACCTTC. Translating gives CASSLGPDRSYTF. The complete variable domain, with remaining parts taken from reference TRBV12-5 and TRBJ1-2, reads DARVTQTPRHKVTEMGQEVTMRCQPILGHNTVFWYRQTMMQGLELLAYFRNRAPLDDSGMPKDRFSAEMPDATLATLKIQPSEPRDSAVYFCASSLGPDRSYTFGSGTRLTVV.

The chain carries TRBV19 and TRBJ1-2; D uncertain. Trimming removed 6 bases at V and 4 bases at J, with 12 bases between. The CDR3 spans 13 residues. CDR1 is LNHDA, CDR2 SQIVND, per germline (reference sequence). In nucleotides, the CDR3 is TGTGCCAGTAGCACTTCCGGGAGCTATGGCTACACCTTC. Translation: CASSTSGSYGYTF. The complete variable domain, with remaining parts taken from reference TRBV19 and TRBJ1-2, reads DGGITQSPKYLFRKEGQNVTLSCEQNLNHDAMYWYRQDPGQGLRLIYYSQIVNDFQKGDIAEGYSVSREKKESFPLTVTSAQKNPTAFYLCASSTSGSYGYTFGSGTRLTVV.

The CDR3 loop reads CASSSAAQGAREQYF. The CDR3 DNA is TGTGCCAGCAGCTCCGCGGCACAGGGGGCGCGGGAGCAGTACTTC. The J gene is TRBJ2-7, the V gene TRBV13, with 9 bases identical to TRBD1. V trimming: 4 bases; J trimming: 7 bases; junction bases outside the gene matches: 11. The germline V gene has CDR1 PRHDT and CDR2 FYEKMQ (reference sequence). This CDR3 spans 15 amino acids.

V and J are TRBV27 and TRBJ2-2; 12 bases fit TRBD2. The ends lost 6 bases at V and 1 base at J; junction bases unmatched: 6. Looked up from germline, CDR1 is MNHEY and CDR2 is SMNVEV (reference sequence). The CDR3 sequence is 17 residues long. The CDR3 nucleotides are TGTGCCAGCAGACTAGCGGGAGGCCCTCTGAACACCGGGGAGCTGTTTTTT. Amino acid sequence: CASRLAGGPLNTGELFF.

This chain connects TRBV9 to TRBJ2-1; the match to TRBD2 covers 7 bases. Germline assignment: CDR1 SGDLS and CDR2 YYNGEE. Unmatched junction bases numbered 6, after V lost 0 bases and J lost 0 bases. The CDR3 is 17 amino acids. CDR3 amino acids: CASSVGLWEGSYNEQFF. CDR3 nucleotides: TGTGCCAGCAGCGTAGGGTTGTGGGAGGGCTCCTACAATGAGCAGTTCTTC.

This chain joins TRBV4-2 and TRBJ2-1; TRBD2 agrees at 11 bases. The germline CDR1 and CDR2 sequences are LGHNA and YNFKEQ. The J segment lost 4 bases and the V segment lost 4 bases, leaving 6 bases of the junction unmatched. The CDR3 consists of 16 residues. CDR3 coding DNA: TGTGCCAGCAGCCGCCGGACTAGCGGGTCTTACAATGAGCAGTTCTTC. This codes for CASSRRTSGSYNEQFF.

V and J are TRBV7-2 and TRBJ2-3, with TRBD1 matching over 9 bases. The trim removed 2 bases at V and 0 bases at J, leaving 3 bases unmatched. Germline V gene lookup returns CDR1 SGHTA and CDR2 FQGNSA. The CDR3 runs 16 residues. The CDR3 protein is CASSLTQGASTDTQYF. In nucleotides, the CDR3 is TGTGCCAGCAGCTTAACACAGGGGGCTAGCACAGATACGCAGTATTTT.

The chain links TRBV9 to TRBJ2-3, with D unclear. Trimming took 3 bases from V and 5 from J, leaving 7 bases between them. There are 12 residues in the CDR3. The germline CDR1 and CDR2 sequences are SGDLS and YYNGEE. The CDR3 spells CASSASGDTQYF. CDR3 DNA: TGTGCCAGCAGCGCCTCGGGAGATACGCAGTATTTT.

The chain employs TRBV5-1 and TRBJ1-5; maybe TRBD1 (5 bases). Germline CDR1 and CDR2: SGHRS and YFSETQ. V was shortened by 4 bases and J by 6 bases, with 14 bases between the two germline ends. This CDR3 comprises 14 residues. CDR3 residues: CASSPLGQGQPQHF. The DNA of the CDR3 is TGCGCCAGCAGCCCCCTTGGGCAGGGTCAGCCCCAGCATTTT.

The chain uses TRBV28 and TRBJ1-1; the match to TRBD1 covers 8 bases. The germline gives CDR1 MDHEN, CDR2 SYDVKM. The CDR3 covers 14 residues. Trimming at V came to 7 bases and at J to 0 bases, leaving 4 bases not matched to a gene. This CDR3 is CASTGGVMNTEAFF. CDR3 coding DNA: TGTGCCAGCACAGGGGGCGTCATGAACACTGAAGCTTTCTTT.

V is TRBV5-4 and J is TRBJ1-1; D perhaps matches TRBD1 (6 bases). Germline assignment: CDR1 SGHNT and CDR2 YYREEE (reference sequence). V was trimmed by 3 bases and J by 1 base, leaving 10 bases between them. This CDR3 contains 14 residues. Written as DNA, the CDR3 is TGTGCCAGCAGCTCGCAGGGGTGGAACACTGAAGCTTTCTTT. Residues: CASSSQGWNTEAFF.

On this clone: This specimen includes other DNA sequences encoding the same CDR3. The gene calls are TRBV19 and TRBJ1-3; unclear D gene. The CDR3 totals 13 residues. V was shortened by 3 bases and J by 0 bases, with 3 bases between the two germline ends. Germline CDR1 reads LNHDA; CDR2 reads SQIVND (reference sequence). Here the CDR3 DNA reads TGTGCCAGTAGTATTAACTCTGGAAACACCATATATTTT. Translation gives CASSINSGNTIYF.

This chain connects TRBV10-3 to TRBJ1-1, with TRBD1 matching over 8 bases. Trimming removed 8 bases from V and 5 bases from J; junction bases left unmatched: 13. The CDR3 length is 15 residues. Germline V gene lookup returns CDR1 ENHRY and CDR2 SYGVKD. For the CDR3, the DNA is TGTGCCATCCATGACCCCGACAGGGGTGGGACTGAAGCTTTCTTT. Amino acid sequence: CAIHDPDRGGTEAFF.

The chain couples TRBV10-3 to TRBJ1-2; possible D gene TRBD1, 5 bases. CDR1 is ENHRY and CDR2 is SYGVKD in the germline V gene. V was trimmed by 3 bases and J by 0 bases, leaving 8 bases between them. The length of the CDR3 is 14 residues. The CDR3 region is CAISELGANYGYTF. For the CDR3, the DNA is TGTGCCATCAGTGAACTAGGGGCTAACTATGGCTACACCTTC.

In DNA, the CDR3 is TGCGCCAGCAGCTTCCGGGAGCACTTTAATGAGCAGTTCTTC. Translated, it gives CASSFREHFNEQFF. The V gene is TRBV5-1, the J gene TRBJ2-1, with D perhaps matching TRBD2 (6 bases). CDR3 size: 14 residues. The V end lost 2 bases, the J end lost 7 bases, and 13 bases lay between the germline ends. CDR1 is SGHRS and CDR2 is YFSETQ in the germline V gene.

V and J are TRBV10-2 and TRBJ1-2, with D unclear. V lost 8 bases, J lost 0 bases, and 4 bases lay in between. Germline values: CDR1 WSHSY, CDR2 SAAADI. The CDR3 has 11 residues. The DNA of the CDR3 is TGCGCCAGCTCTACTAACTATGGCTACACCTTC. It specifies CASSTNYGYTF.

The CDR3 nucleotides are TGTGCCAGCAGGGGCGGGCGGATTGGGAACAATGAGCAGTTCTTC. Translating gives CASRGGRIGNNEQFF. V gene TRBV6-1 combines with J gene TRBJ2-1, with D tentatively TRBD2 (5 bases). The V end lost 6 bases, the J end lost 5 bases, and 17 bases lay between the germline ends. The CDR3 has 15 amino acids. Germline V lookup: CDR1 MNHNS, CDR2 SASEGT.

The rearrangement uses TRBV2 and TRBJ2-2; the match to TRBD1 covers 12 bases. This CDR3 is built from 16 residues. The germline V gene encodes CDR1 SNHLY and CDR2 FYNNEI. Trimming took 5 bases from V and 5 from J; bases not matched to a gene: 6. The CDR3 spells CASSSGQGAPTGELFF. CDR3 sequence (DNA): TGTGCCAGCAGTTCGGGACAGGGGGCGCCTACCGGGGAGCTGTTTTTT. The whole variable domain, filled in from reference TRBV2 and TRBJ2-2, reads EPEVTQTPSHQVTQMGQEVILRCVPISNHLYFYWYRQILGQKVEFLVSFYNNEISEKSEIFDDQFSVERPDGSNFTLKIRSTKLEDSAMYFCASSSGQGAPTGELFFGEGSRLTVL.

A word on this clone: This same CDR3 is encoded by further DNA sequences in the sample. This sequence joins TRBV14 and TRBJ1-1; no clear D gene. Germline-derived CDR1 and CDR2 are SGHDN and FVKESK. V was shortened by 1 base and J by 4 bases, with 10 bases between the two germline ends. The CDR3 is 14 residues long. The CDR3 nucleotides are TGTGCCAGCAGCCAAGTGCTGGGTGGCACTGAAGCTTTCTTT. This sequence encodes CASSQVLGGTEAFF.

The V call is TRBV2, the J call TRBJ2-5; D might be TRBD2 (6 bases). Germline V gene data show CDR1 as SNHLY and CDR2 as FYNNEI. The CDR3 length is 16 residues. Trimming pared 3 bases from V and 2 bases from J, leaving 16 bases between. The CDR3 DNA reads TGTGCCAGCAGTGATTGGGGTGGACTACTACAAGAGACCCAGTACTTC. It encodes CASSDWGGLLQETQYF. The full variable domain, in which reference TRBV2 and TRBJ2-5 provide the parts outside the CDR3, is EPEVTQTPSHQVTQMGQEVILRCVPISNHLYFYWYRQILGQKVEFLVSFYNNEISEKSEIFDDQFSVERPDGSNFTLKIRSTKLEDSAMYFCASSDWGGLLQETQYFGPGTRLLVL.

The chain uses TRBV7-2 and TRBJ2-2, with 15 bases fitting TRBD2. J was trimmed by 1 base and V by 4 bases; bases with no gene match: 7. Germline V CDR1 and CDR2: SGHTA, FQGNSA. This CDR3 comprises 19 residues. In DNA, the CDR3 is TGTGCCAGCAGCTGGCTGGGACTAGCGGGAGGAGTGAACACCGGGGAGCTGTTTTTT. Translated, it gives CASSWLGLAGGVNTGELFF.

DNA for the CDR3: TGTGCCAGCAGGACTAGCGGGATAAACACCGGGGAGCTGTTTTTT. Translated, it gives CASRTSGINTGELFF. The J gene is TRBJ2-2, the V gene TRBV28; 11 bases agree with TRBD2. V lost 6 bases, J lost 2 bases, and 2 bases stayed unmatched. This CDR3 spans 15 amino acids. CDR1 and CDR2 (germline): MDHEN, SYDVKM.

The V call is TRBV30, the J call TRBJ2-3; 10 nucleotides line up with TRBD2. This CDR3 contains 13 residues. Trimming at V came to 5 bases and at J to 6 bases, leaving 5 bases not matched to a gene. Germline assignment: CDR1 GTSNPN and CDR2 SVGIG (reference sequence). This chain's CDR3 is CAWDNSGGDTQYF. Written as DNA, the CDR3 is TGTGCCTGGGATAATAGCGGGGGGGATACGCAGTATTTT.

This clone has a handful of counts. This chain connects TRBV2 to TRBJ2-7; a weak D match, TRBD2 (6 bases). Germline values: CDR1 SNHLY, CDR2 FYNNEI. The CDR3 runs to 11 residues. Trimming shortened V by 4 bases and J by 10 bases, and 11 bases separated the two germline ends. The CDR3 is CASSAWRDQYF. The DNA for the CDR3 is TGTGCCAGCAGTGCTTGGCGGGATCAGTACTTC.